These T cell receptor beta chains were read from a single sample in a study of molecular identifiers for immune sequencing clone quantification. TCRdb recomputed calls from the PCR reads with MiXCR, one row per CDR3 protein. The profile shows about 640,000 distinct CDR3 sequences, just under 20% of them singletons. The sequenced sample consisted of naive CD8+ T cells from blood, with Jurkat cell RNA spiked in. The receptors originated from a human donor in good health. Some libraries in this study had Jurkat cell RNA spiked in. CDR3s include the opening cysteine and the closing phenylalanine or tryptophan. Each record gives: J gene, clone size, D gene, V gene, CDR3 DNA, CDR3 protein. The D gene is left open where the match is weak. Expanded clones are given a class, and other clones once, few, many or no size at all.

TRBJ2-7,many,TRBD2,TRBV7-2,TGTGCCAGCAGCGCCCATAGCGGGACGAGCTCCTACGAGCAGTACTTC,CASSAHSGTSSYEQYF
TRBJ2-3,many,.,TRBV19,TGTGCCAGTAGTATCGCTAGCACAGATACGCAGTATTTT,CASSIASTDTQYF
TRBJ2-7,few,TRBD1,TRBV20-1,TGCAGTGCTAGAGATGTCCGGGACCTAACACAGGGGTGGTACTTC,CSARDVRDLTQGWYF
TRBJ1-4,few,.,TRBV15,TGTGCCACCAGCAGAGCCAGAGGGCTTGTAGACGAAAAACTGTTTTTT,CATSRARGLVDEKLFF
TRBJ1-2,.,TRBD1,TRBV3-1,TGTGCCAGCAGCCAAACAGGGGGCACCCCTAACTATGGCTACACCTTC,CASSQTGGTPNYGYTF
TRBJ2-5,many,TRBD1,TRBV19,TGTGCCAGTAGTACCCTCCCACAGGGGGCAGAAGAGACCCAGTACTTC,CASSTLPQGAEETQYF
TRBJ1-2,many,.,TRBV12-3/TRBV12-4,TGTGCCAGCAGTGCGGACAGCTTCTACACCTTC,CASSADSFYTF
TRBJ2-1,.,TRBD2,TRBV19,TGTGCCAGTACCCCTGGGCGGACTAGCGGAGATAGCTCCTACAATGAGCAGTTCTTC,CASTPGRTSGDSSYNEQFF
TRBJ2-7,.,.,TRBV27,TGTGCCAGCCGCCCTATCGCCCCTCGGCACGAGCAGTACTTC,CASRPIAPRHEQYF
TRBJ2-5,.,.,TRBV9,TGTGCCAGCAGCGCAGACCAAGAGACCCAGTACTTC,CASSADQETQYF
TRBJ2-3,many,TRBD2,TRBV12-3/TRBV12-4,TGTGCCAGCAGTTTTTTCCGGGGGGGACCAGAAAGTACGCAGTATTTT,CASSFFRGGPESTQYF
TRBJ2-7,.,TRBD2,TRBV18,TGTGCCAGCTCACCCGGGACTAGCGAGAGCTACGAGCAGTACTTC,CASSPGTSESYEQYF
TRBJ2-5,few,.,TRBV11-3,TGTGCCAGCAGCTCAGAGGGCGACCAAGAGACCCAGTACTTC,CASSSEGDQETQYF
TRBJ1-2,.,.,TRBV6-5,TGTGCCAGCAGTTACACACATCCTACACCCCAGTCCCTCCTCGCGGGCTACACCTTC,CASSYTHPTPQSLLAGYTF
TRBJ1-1,many,.,TRBV2,TGTGCCAGGGGAAGCGTAATGAACACTGAAGCTTTCTTT,CARGSVMNTEAFF
TRBJ2-3,once,TRBD2,TRBV7-2,TGTGCCAGCAGTCCAGGACTAGCGGCTAGCATGAGGGGTACGCAGTATTTT,CASSPGLAASMRGTQYF
TRBJ2-3,many,.,TRBV20-1,TGCAGTGCCAACACGCTTGGGGGTATGGATACGCAGTATTTT,CSANTLGGMDTQYF
TRBJ2-7,few,TRBD1,TRBV19,TGTGCCAGTAGTTGGGGGGACAGGGGGTTCAACGAGCAGTACTTC,CASSWGDRGFNEQYF
TRBJ2-2,many,TRBD1,TRBV5-1,TGCGCCAGCAGCCCGGTCCCGGGACAGGGGTCCCCCTCGAACACCGGGGAGCTGTTTTTT,CASSPVPGQGSPSNTGELFF
TRBJ1-5,few,TRBD1,TRBV11-2,TGTGCCAGCAGCTTAGGCCCAGGGGGCTATGGTCAGCCCCAGCATTTT,CASSLGPGGYGQPQHF
TRBJ1-2,.,.,TRBV29-1,TGCAGCGCCCCGGGGGGCCCGCTGGGCTACACCTTC,CSAPGGPLGYTF
TRBJ2-7,many,TRBD1,TRBV6-2/TRBV6-3,TGTGCCAGCAGTTACTCGTTGTCGGGACAGCCTTCATTCGAGCAGTACTTC,CASSYSLSGQPSFEQYF
TRBJ1-1,.,.,TRBV20-1,TGCAGTGCCCCCTCAAGGGAAGGGGTTGAAGCTTTCTTT,CSAPSREGVEAFF
TRBJ2-3,few,TRBD1,TRBV9,TGTGCCAGCAACAACGACAGGGTCAGCACAGATACGCAGTATTTT,CASNNDRVSTDTQYF
TRBJ1-1,.,.,TRBV3-1,TGTGCCAGCAGCCAAGACCCCTTAGTGTGGGATCATACGAACACTGAAGCTTTCTTT,CASSQDPLVWDHTNTEAFF
TRBJ2-3,.,TRBD2,TRBV11-2,TGTGCCAGCAGCTTAGATTTGGCGGGGGTGGGTACAGATACGCAGTATTTT,CASSLDLAGVGTDTQYF
TRBJ2-1,many,TRBD2,TRBV4-3,TGCGCCAGCAGCCAAGACGGGGGGGCTTACAATGAGCAGTTCTTC,CASSQDGGAYNEQFF
TRBJ1-1,few,.,TRBV29-1,TGCAGCGTTGAAGGCGGGGCCAGGCTGAACACTGAAGCTTTCTTT,CSVEGGARLNTEAFF
TRBJ2-7,.,.,TRBV27,TGTGCCAGCAGTTTGATTTTGTCAGGAAACCACGAGCAGTACTTC,CASSLILSGNHEQYF
TRBJ2-3,.,TRBD1,TRBV6-2/TRBV6-3,TGTGCCAGCACCCTATCCGGGACAGAAATAGCCACAGATACGCAGTATTTT,CASTLSGTEIATDTQYF
TRBJ1-4,few,TRBD1,TRBV15,TGTGCCACCAGCAGGACAGGGGGAGGTGAAAAACTGTTTTTT,CATSRTGGGEKLFF
TRBJ1-1,.,.,TRBV19,TGTGCCAGTAGCACACCTCCTGAAGCTTTCTTT,CASSTPPEAFF
TRBJ2-1,few,TRBD1,TRBV19,TGTGCCAGTAGTGCGACAGGGTATGAGCAGTTCTTC,CASSATGYEQFF
TRBJ2-1,many,.,TRBV7-9,TGTGCCAGCAGCTTGCCTGAAAACAATGAGCAGTTCTTC,CASSLPENNEQFF
TRBJ1-3,few,.,TRBV29-1,TGCAGCGTTTGGACGGCGGGGACTGGAAACACCACATATTTT,CSVWTAGTGNTTYF
TRBJ2-7,few,.,TRBV7-3,TGTGCCGGCAGCCGACCTGGTGCCGAGCAGTACTTC,CAGSRPGAEQYF
TRBJ2-1,many,TRBD2,TRBV6-5,TGTGCCAGCAGACCCGCCGGGACTAGCGGTTACAATGAGCAGTTCTTC,CASRPAGTSGYNEQFF
TRBJ2-1,.,TRBD1,TRBV7-9,TGTGCCAGCAGCTCCACCACTTTCCGGGACAGGGGATTTAATTACAATGAGCAGTTCTTC,CASSSTTFRDRGFNYNEQFF
TRBJ1-5,many,.,TRBV12-3/TRBV12-4,TGTGCCAGCAGTTTAGGACTAGGAGGCACTCAGCCCCAGCATTTT,CASSLGLGGTQPQHF
TRBJ2-7,many,TRBD2,TRBV20-1,TGCAGTGCTAGAGACCTCCTAGCGGGGTTACCCTACGAGCAGTACTTC,CSARDLLAGLPYEQYF
TRBJ1-5,many,TRBD1,TRBV5-6,TGTGCCAGCAGCACGACAGGGCATAATCAGCCCCAGCATTTT,CASSTTGHNQPQHF
TRBJ2-7,.,.,TRBV24-1,TGTGCCACCAGTGATGGGACGACTCGGCAGTACTTC,CATSDGTTRQYF
TRBJ1-1,few,TRBD1,TRBV7-9,TGTGCCAGCAGCTCACGCGGACAGGGGGATCTTGGGTACACTGAAGCTTTCTTT,CASSSRGQGDLGYTEAFF